What follows are 30 T cell receptor beta chains derived from one specimen sequenced in a study of T cell changes during pregnancy in multiple sclerosis (dated by TCRdb to between 2018 and 2021). The library was produced with the immunoSEQ multiplex PCR assay. Imported from immuneACCESS, the table was reduced by TCRdb to in-frame sequences with V and J called. These copies leave out some clones; in studies compared against another copy, an unresolved V gene accounts for under half, and the cause of the remainder is not known. The sample yields roughly 90,000 clones; about 94% were counted once. The top ten constitute 2% to 2.5% of the sample. The sample consisted of peripheral blood, taken in the third trimester of pregnancy. The receptors originated from a female donor with multiple sclerosis, enrolled in a pregnancy study.

The rearrangement joins TRBV2 to TRBJ2-7; 8 bases are a match to TRBD2. The CDR3 has 11 residues. Germline assignment: CDR1 SNHLY and CDR2 FYNNEI. V lost 7 bases and J lost 5; bases outside the gene matches: 1. Written as DNA, the CDR3 is TGTGCCAGCACGGGAGGGAACGAGCAGTACTTC. It encodes CASTGGNEQYF.

This clone was detected only a few times. The chain recombines TRBV7-9 with TRBJ1-5, with a weak D call TRBD1 (6 bases). The CDR3 is 16 residues long. V was trimmed by 5 bases and J by 9 bases, leaving 23 bases between them. Germline lookup yields CDR1 SEHNR and CDR2 FQNEAQ (reference sequence). The CDR3 bases are TGTGCCAGCAGCACCTCCACCTCCGGGACAATAGGGCCCCAGCATTTT. Its translation: CASSTSTSGTIGPQHF.

The chain is built from TRBV7-6 and TRBJ2-4; 10 bases fit TRBD2. Germline lookup yields CDR1 SGHVS and CDR2 FNYEAQ. CDR3 length: 15 residues. The junction had 5 bases not matched to a gene; V was cut back by 4 bases and J by 5 bases. The CDR3 protein is CASSSPSGSQNIQYF. CDR3 DNA: TGTGCCAGCAGCTCCCCTAGCGGGAGCCAAAACATTCAGTACTTC.

The chain combines TRBV19 with TRBJ2-1, with TRBD2 matching 7 bases. Germline V CDR1 and CDR2: LNHDA, SQIVND (reference sequence). J gave up 7 bases and V 6 bases, and 6 bases lay outside the gene matches. This CDR3 has 13 amino acids. The CDR3 is CASRAREVNEQFF. The CDR3 nucleotides read TGTGCCAGTAGAGCCCGGGAGGTAAATGAGCAGTTCTTC.

J is TRBJ2-1 and V is TRBV6-1; no reliable D call. The V and J ends lost 6 bases and 4 bases respectively, with 10 bases between them. CDR1 is MNHNS, CDR2 SASEGT, per germline. The CDR3 has 13 amino acids. The CDR3 sequence: CASSLTAYNEQFF. The CDR3 region has the DNA TGTGCCAGCAGCCTTACAGCATACAATGAGCAGTTCTTC.

The chain is built from TRBV27 and TRBJ1-4; 9 nucleotides agree with TRBD1. The CDR3 consists of 15 residues. Germline V gene data show CDR1 as MNHEY and CDR2 as SMNVEV (reference sequence). V was clipped by 5 bases and J by 4 bases; unmatched bases: 5. Written as DNA, the CDR3 is TGTGCCAGCAGTCCGCTGGACAGGGGTAATGAAAAACTGTTTTTT. It encodes CASSPLDRGNEKLFF.

V gene TRBV19 combines with J gene TRBJ2-1; D not certain. Looked up from germline, CDR1 is LNHDA and CDR2 is SQIVND (reference sequence). The V end was cut by 5 bases, the J end by 5 bases, with 10 bases between. There are 13 residues in the CDR3. In nucleotides, the CDR3 is TGTGCCAGTAGTGTGCACAACAACAATGAGCAGTTCTTC. Translating it yields CASSVHNNNEQFF.

The chain joins TRBV28 to TRBJ2-3; TRBD2 agrees at 7 bases. The CDR3 runs to 12 residues. The J segment lost 6 bases and the V segment lost 8 bases, leaving 5 bases of the junction unmatched. Germline lookup yields CDR1 MDHEN and CDR2 SYDVKM. The CDR3 DNA is TGTGCCAGCTGGGGGGGAGCGGATACGCAGTATTTT. Its translation: CASWGGADTQYF.

The gene calls are TRBV25-1 and TRBJ2-1, with a possible D match to TRBD2 (6 bases). Trimming removed 3 bases at V and 5 bases at J, with 17 bases between. The CDR3 totals 16 residues. Germline-derived CDR1 and CDR2 are MGHDK and SYGVNS. The CDR3: CASSDSGGFPDNEQFF. The CDR3 nucleotides are TGTGCCAGCAGTGACTCTGGGGGGTTCCCTGACAATGAGCAGTTCTTC.

The chain combines TRBV18 with TRBJ2-1; perhaps TRBD1 as D (6 bases). CDR1 is KGHSH and CDR2 is LQKENI in the germline V gene. The CDR3 length is 15 residues. The ends were cut back, 3 bases at V and 5 bases at J, with 14 bases in the middle. CDR3: CASSPGTPWHNEQFF. CDR3 bases: TGTGCCAGCTCACCCGGGACACCTTGGCACAATGAGCAGTTCTTC.

This clone was counted only a few times. The V and J genes are TRBV28 and TRBJ1-5, with 10 bases aligning to TRBD1. V lost 7 bases to trimming and J lost 6 bases; unmatched junction nucleotides: 9. The germline V gene has CDR1 MDHEN and CDR2 SYDVKM. This CDR3 comprises 15 residues. The CDR3 spells CASKRQGARSQPQHF. For the CDR3, the DNA is TGTGCCAGCAAACGACAGGGGGCTAGGAGTCAGCCCCAGCATTTT.

The chain couples TRBV27 to TRBJ1-1; D might be TRBD1 (6 bases). CDR3 length equals 17 residues. The germline V gene has CDR1 MNHEY and CDR2 SMNVEV (reference sequence). Trimming removed 3 bases from V and 0 bases from J, with 17 bases in between. CDR3 sequence: CASSFYGVQGMNTEAFF. The DNA for the CDR3 is TGTGCCAGCAGTTTTTACGGGGTACAGGGAATGAACACTGAAGCTTTCTTT.

The J gene is TRBJ2-3, the V gene TRBV18; the D is unclear. Germline assignment: CDR1 KGHSH and CDR2 LQKENI. V lost 4 bases and J lost 0, with 8 bases in between. This CDR3 is built from 14 residues. CDR3 sequence: CASSRPPSTDTQYF. In DNA form, the CDR3 reads TGTGCCAGCTCACGACCCCCGAGCACAGATACGCAGTATTTT.

This clone has a handful of counts. The chain links TRBV4-1 to TRBJ2-7; maybe TRBD2 (5 bases). Germline CDR1 and CDR2: MGHRA and YSYEKL. The CDR3 runs 16 residues. Trimming pared 1 base from V and 4 bases from J, leaving 17 bases between. CDR3 in amino acids: CASSQVGEAGRYEQYF. DNA for the CDR3: TGCGCCAGCAGCCAAGTCGGAGAGGCGGGCCGATACGAGCAGTACTTC.

The gene calls are TRBV27 and TRBJ1-1; 9 bases are shared with TRBD1. The germline gives CDR1 MNHEY, CDR2 SMNVEV (reference sequence). The CDR3 runs 15 residues. V lost 10 bases and J lost 6; bases outside the gene matches: 15. CDR3 nucleotides: TGTGCCACTAAACCGGGACAGGGCTTTGGGCCTGAAGCTTTCTTT. This gives the protein CATKPGQGFGPEAFF.

J is TRBJ1-1 and V is TRBV5-1, with D possibly TRBD1 on 6 matching bases. Trimming removed 0 bases from V and 4 bases from J, with 19 bases in between. This CDR3 region has 17 residues. Germline lookup yields CDR1 SGHRS and CDR2 YFSETQ. In DNA form, the CDR3 reads TGCGCCAGCAGCTTGGCGCCTGGTCTGAGAGGGGGCACTGAAGCTTTCTTT. Protein product: CASSLAPGLRGGTEAFF.

The chain carries TRBV29-1 and TRBJ2-5; 10 nucleotides match TRBD2. V lost 3 bases to trimming and J lost 5 bases; unmatched junction nucleotides: 0. This CDR3 is built from 12 residues. Germline assignment: CDR1 SQVTM and CDR2 ANQGSEA. The CDR3 nucleotides are TGCAGCGTTGAGACTAGCGGGGAGACCCAGTACTTC. This gives the protein CSVETSGETQYF.

This clone was counted only a few times. The rearrangement uses TRBV18 and TRBJ2-1; 7 positions agree with TRBD1. Germline assignment: CDR1 KGHSH and CDR2 LQKENI. This CDR3 contains 14 residues. V lost 3 bases to trimming and J lost 8 bases; unmatched junction nucleotides: 7. CDR3 nucleotides: TGTGCCAGCTCACCCCTCTGGGACAGCCATGAGCAGTTCTTC. Translation: CASSPLWDSHEQFF.

The J gene is TRBJ2-7, the V gene TRBV19; D gene unclear. The CDR3 contains 16 residues. The germline V gene encodes CDR1 LNHDA and CDR2 SQIVND (reference sequence). V lost 6 bases and J lost 1, with 19 bases in between. The CDR3 DNA is TGTGCCAGTAGCCCCGGAATGCCACCCGGGTCCTACGAGCAGTACTTC. Its protein product is CASSPGMPPGSYEQYF.

This chain joins TRBV9 and TRBJ2-1, with a possible D match to TRBD2 (7 bases). This CDR3 is built from 15 residues. The germline gives CDR1 SGDLS, CDR2 YYNGEE. Trimming left V 3 bases short and J 7 bases short, with 17 bases between. CDR3 in amino acids: CASSEGGGFSNEQFF. CDR3 nucleotides: TGTGCCAGCAGCGAGGGAGGGGGTTTTTCAAATGAGCAGTTCTTC. The full variable domain, in which reference TRBV9 and TRBJ2-1 provide the parts outside the CDR3, is DSGVTQTPKHLITATGQRVTLRCSPRSGDLSVYWYQQSLDQGLQFLIQYYNGEERAKGNILERFSAQQFPDLHSELNLSSLELGDSALYFCASSEGGGFSNEQFFGPGTRLTVL.

This chain uses TRBV11-3 with TRBJ2-3; no firm D call. Germline V gives CDR1 SGHNT, CDR2 YENEEA. V dropped 5 bases and J dropped 3 bases, with 6 bases sitting between them. CDR3 size: 12 residues. As DNA, the CDR3 is TGTGCCAGCAGCGGAGCAACAGATACGCAGTATTTT. Protein: CASSGATDTQYF.

This chain uses TRBV18 with TRBJ2-3; 7 bases align to TRBD2. Trimming took 6 bases from V and 6 from J; bases not matched to a gene: 12. There are 15 residues in the CDR3. CDR1 KGHSH and CDR2 LQKENI come from the germline V gene. The CDR3 loop is CASSPLSGTADTQYF. The CDR3 DNA reads as TGTGCCAGCTCCCCCCTCAGCGGGACGGCGGATACGCAGTATTTT. The full variable domain, rest sourced from reference TRBV18 and TRBJ2-3, is NAGVMQNPRHLVRRRGQEARLRCSPMKGHSHVYWYRQLPEEGLKFMVYLQKENIIDESGMPKERFSAEFPKEGPSILRIQQVVRGDSAAYFCASSPLSGTADTQYFGPGTRLTVL.

The J gene is TRBJ1-3, the V gene TRBV11-3, with D possibly matching TRBD1 (5 bases). CDR1 is SGHNT and CDR2 is YENEEA in the germline V gene. Deletions cut 1 base from V and 4 bases from J, with 8 bases between. The CDR3 contains 14 residues. Here the CDR3 reads CASSLGGTGNTIYF. CDR3 DNA sequence: TGTGCCAGCAGCTTAGGGGGCACAGGAAACACCATATATTTT.

This sequence joins TRBV18 and TRBJ2-3, with D unresolved. In germline, CDR1 is KGHSH, CDR2 LQKENI. The CDR3 consists of 14 residues. Trimming shortened V by 5 bases and J by 4 bases, and 13 bases separated the two germline ends. The CDR3 DNA is TGTGCCAGCTCATCCGCTCAGCGCCCAGATACGCAGTATTTT. Its protein product is CASSSAQRPDTQYF.

The rearrangement joins TRBV5-4 to TRBJ2-2, with 10 bases identical to TRBD1. From germline, CDR1 is SGHNT and CDR2 YYREEE (reference sequence). The CDR3 is 18 amino acids. V shed 4 bases and J 1 base; nucleotides not matched to a gene: 10. CDR3 coding DNA: TGTGCCAGCAGCCCTGGACAGGGGGGACAAGGGAACACCGGGGAGCTGTTTTTT. Its translation: CASSPGQGGQGNTGELFF.

The chain couples TRBV29-1 to TRBJ2-1; TRBD2 matches 10 bases. Germline CDR1 reads SQVTM; CDR2 reads ANQGSEA. This CDR3 has 13 amino acids. The V segment lost 7 bases and the J segment 5 bases; nucleotides outside the gene matches: 5. CDR3 region: CSASGRADNEQFF. The CDR3 nucleotides are TGCAGCGCAAGCGGGAGGGCCGACAATGAGCAGTTCTTC.

This clone was detected a few times. The rearrangement uses TRBV7-2 and TRBJ1-1; possible D gene TRBD1, 6 bases. The CDR3 runs 15 residues. The V and J ends lost 1 base and 11 bases respectively, with 20 bases between them. The germline gives CDR1 SGHTA, CDR2 FQGNSA. DNA of the CDR3: TGTGCCAGCAGCTTAGAGGCAAACAGGGTTGATGCCGCTTTCTTT. It translates to CASSLEANRVDAAFF.

The chain links TRBV6-1 to TRBJ2-3, with a weak D call TRBD1 (6 bases). The CDR3 is 15 amino acids. Trimming removed 0 bases from V and 7 bases from J, with 14 bases in between. The germline CDR1 and CDR2 sequences are MNHNS and SASEGT. The CDR3 DNA sequence: TGTGCCAGCAGTGAAGCCGCGACAGGACAAAATACGCAGTATTTT. It translates to CASSEAATGQNTQYF.

This rearrangement joins TRBV2 to TRBJ1-5, with D unresolved. The CDR3 loop spans 15 amino acids. The V gene's germline CDR1 is SNHLY and CDR2 FYNNEI. With 1 base removed from V and 3 bases from J, the gap between germline ends came to 10 bases. CDR3 bases: TGTGCCAGCAGTGAAGGAGGGCAGGCCAATCAGCCCCAGCATTTT. This gives the protein CASSEGGQANQPQHF.

The chain uses TRBV7-9 and TRBJ2-7; 7 bases fit TRBD2. Germline assignment: CDR1 SEHNR and CDR2 FQNEAQ (reference sequence). V gave up 5 bases and J gave up 6 bases; unmatched junction bases: 4. The CDR3 runs to 12 residues. DNA for the CDR3: TGTGCCAGCAGCGTTGGACTAGTCGAGCAGTACTTC. Amino acids: CASSVGLVEQYF.